The clone carrying this TCR beta chain was found many times. This specimen belongs to a study of regulatory T cells in long-lasting Graves disease. Arm-PCR of CDR3 regions with iRepertoire HTBI primers generated TCR beta libraries. MiXCR, run by TCRdb on the multiplex PCR reads, gives a single entry per CDR3 protein. The data show about 470,000 distinct CDR3 sequences, just under 15% seen once. The time point here: newly diagnosed GD, antithyroid drugs for less than 3 months. Researchers made the TCR library from RNA that was extracted from PBMCs. The germline V gene has CDR1 GTSNPN and CDR2 SVGIG (reference sequence). This CDR3 has 12 residues. V gave up 0 bases and J gave up 9 bases, with 11 bases separating them. These data were also reused for a study on T cells in Graves' hyperthyroidism and ophthalmopathy.

Here the sequenced sample was peripheral blood mononuclear cells (PBMCs), taken at new diagnosis, from a patient treated with antithyroid drugs. This TCR was recovered from a woman aged 30 to 39 with Graves disease. This chain links TRBV30 with TRBJ1-2; D may be TRBD1 (5 bases). The CDR3 loop reads CAWSVVYRSYTF. In nucleotides, the CDR3 is TGTGCCTGGAGTGTGGTTTACAGGAGCTACACCTTC. Filled out from reference TRBV30 and TRBJ1-2, the complete variable domain reads SQTIHQWPATLVQPVGSPLSLECTVEGTSNPNLYWYRQAAGRGLQLLFYSVGIGQISSEVPQNLSASRPQDRQFILSSKKLLLSDSGFYLCAWSVVYRSYTFGSGTRLTVV.